The 24 T cell receptor beta chains in this list originate from one sample, sequenced in a study of radiotherapy plus CTLA-4 blockade in lung cancer. Assay: immunoSEQ multiplex PCR; the TCRdb copy retains only in-frame clones and omits some. The profile shows some 50,000 clones, around four fifths of them singletons. The sequencing used peripheral blood, collected from a patient treated with radiotherapy plus ipilimumab. These TCRs come from a human donor with non-small cell lung cancer whose response to radiotherapy plus ipilimumab could not be evaluated.

This clone was seen a single time. The chain carries TRBV11-2 and TRBJ2-3; a weak D match, TRBD2 (5 bases). This CDR3 contains 15 residues. CDR1 SGHAT and CDR2 FQNNGV come from the germline V gene. The germline V and J ends were trimmed by 3 bases and 5 bases, with 15 bases remaining between them. The CDR3 here is CASSFRDRRVDTQYF. DNA for the CDR3: TGTGCCAGCAGCTTCCGGGATAGGCGGGTAGATACGCAGTATTTT.

V gene TRBV6-5 combines with J gene TRBJ1-2; D is possibly TRBD1 (5 bases). V lost 5 bases to trimming and J lost 8 bases, with 15 bases between them. Germline V gives CDR1 MNHEY, CDR2 SVGAGI. This CDR3 contains 13 residues. The CDR3 loop is CASSPPGARGYTF. The CDR3 DNA follows: TGTGCCAGCAGTCCCCCTGGGGCCCGCGGCTACACCTTC.

The chain employs TRBV7-9 and TRBJ1-4; TRBD1 agrees at 9 bases. Trimming took 5 bases from V and 5 from J; bases not matched to a gene: 9. This CDR3 has 16 amino acids. Germline V gene sequence: CDR1 SEHNR, CDR2 FQNEAQ (reference sequence). CDR3 loop: CASSRTRQGGNEKLFF. Here the CDR3 DNA reads TGTGCCAGCAGCCGAACAAGACAGGGGGGAAATGAAAAACTGTTTTTT.

J is TRBJ2-5 and V is TRBV7-2; 15 bases are a match to TRBD2. Germline-derived CDR1 and CDR2 are SGHTA and FQGNSA. The ends lost 5 bases at V and 4 bases at J; junction bases unmatched: 8. The CDR3 is 17 residues long. The CDR3 here is CASSPGTSGRLGETQYF. The CDR3 coding sequence is TGTGCCAGCAGCCCCGGGACTAGCGGGAGGCTTGGAGAGACCCAGTACTTC.

This chain links TRBV28 with TRBJ1-2; possible D gene TRBD1, 6 bases. V gave up 5 bases and J gave up 8 bases, with 12 bases separating them. Germline V gives CDR1 MDHEN, CDR2 SYDVKM. This CDR3 contains 12 residues. In DNA form, the CDR3 reads TGTGCCAGCAGTGTACAGGGTCAAGGCTACACCTTC. Protein: CASSVQGQGYTF.

DNA for the CDR3: TGTGCCAGCAGCATGGGCGGGAGGGCCCTCACCGGGGAGCTGTTTTTT. Its translation: CASSMGGRALTGELFF. The chain couples TRBV9 to TRBJ2-2, with 9 positions matching TRBD2. Germline V gives CDR1 SGDLS, CDR2 YYNGEE. This CDR3 is 16 amino acids long. Unmatched junction bases numbered 8, after V lost 4 bases and J lost 4 bases.

The V and J genes are TRBV29-1 and TRBJ2-4; 7 nucleotides line up with TRBD1. Per germline, CDR1 SQVTM and CDR2 ANQGSEA. V was clipped by 2 bases and J by 5 bases; unmatched bases: 0. This CDR3 has 12 amino acids. The CDR3 protein is CSVEQGENIQYF. CDR3 bases: TGCAGCGTTGAACAGGGGGAAAACATTCAGTACTTC.

The chain couples TRBV28 to TRBJ2-1, with D hard to call. Trimming removed 2 bases at V and 8 bases at J, with 16 bases between. From germline, CDR1 is MDHEN and CDR2 SYDVKM. The CDR3 consists of 15 residues. CDR3 sequence reads: CASSLVGDGQDEQFF. The CDR3 coding sequence is TGTGCCAGCAGTTTAGTAGGTGACGGTCAGGATGAGCAGTTCTTC.

This chain joins TRBV5-1 and TRBJ2-5; D is uncertain. This CDR3 is 12 amino acids long. Trimming took off 5 bases at V and 0 bases at J, with 5 bases between the two ends. Germline CDR1 reads SGHRS; CDR2 reads YFSETQ. CDR3 bases: TGCGCCAGCAGTTTCGACCAAGAGACCCAGTACTTC. Protein: CASSFDQETQYF.

This clone was detected only once. The rearrangement links TRBV27 to TRBJ1-6; D gene ambiguous. CDR1 and CDR2 (germline): MNHEY, SMNVEV (reference sequence). The CDR3 loop spans 12 amino acids. V was clipped by 4 bases and J by 8 bases, with 6 bases between them. This CDR3 is CASSWPDSPLHF. Written as DNA, the CDR3 is TGTGCCAGCAGTTGGCCCGATTCACCCCTCCACTTT.

The chain couples TRBV15 to TRBJ1-2; unclear D gene. The ends were cut back, 8 bases at V and 7 bases at J, with 17 bases in the middle. The germline V gene encodes CDR1 LNHNV and CDR2 YYDKDF (reference sequence). This CDR3 has 13 amino acids. Written as DNA, the CDR3 is TGTGCCACCTCCCAAGCGGGGTCCAGTGGCTACACCTTC. It is translated as CATSQAGSSGYTF.

This clone was seen only a few times. The chain uses TRBV5-1 and TRBJ2-7; 9 bases line up with TRBD1. The V gene end was trimmed by 4 bases and the J gene end by 0 bases; junction bases not matched to a gene: 8. Germline CDR1 and CDR2: SGHRS and YFSETQ. The CDR3 extends over 16 amino acids. The chain's CDR3 is CASSGGPGQGSYEQYF. Here the CDR3 DNA reads TGCGCCAGCAGCGGGGGGCCGGGACAGGGCTCCTACGAGCAGTACTTC.

The chain uses TRBV5-1 and TRBJ2-2; 7 bases match TRBD2. The CDR3 totals 17 residues. With 4 bases clipped from V and 0 bases from J, the junction kept 9 bases outside the gene matches. Germline V CDR1 and CDR2: SGHRS, YFSETQ. DNA of the CDR3: TGCGCCAGCAGCCCGGCGGGCGGGAGCGCGAACACCGGGGAGCTGTTTTTT. As protein: CASSPAGGSANTGELFF.

The chain recombines TRBV7-2 with TRBJ2-5; tentatively, D is TRBD2 (6 bases). In germline, CDR1 is SGHTA, CDR2 FQGNSA. Deletions cut 1 base from V and 2 bases from J, with 17 bases between. The length of the CDR3 is 17 residues. The CDR3 DNA reads TGTGCCAGCAGCTTAGTCCGGGGGTTCGGACTTCAAGAGACCCAGTACTTC. Its translation: CASSLVRGFGLQETQYF.

The V call is TRBV28, the J call TRBJ1-2; a possible D gene is TRBD1 (6 bases). The V gene lost 6 bases and the J gene lost 8 bases, with 19 bases spanning the gap. CDR3 length: 14 residues. Germline CDR1 is MDHEN and CDR2 is SYDVKM. The CDR3 spells CASSPRGANEGYTF. For the CDR3, the DNA is TGTGCCAGCAGCCCCCGGGGGGCTAACGAGGGCTACACCTTC.

The rearrangement links TRBV28 to TRBJ2-7, with D possibly TRBD2 on 5 matching bases. Germline assignment: CDR1 MDHEN and CDR2 SYDVKM. The CDR3 totals 15 residues. Trimming removed 5 bases from V and 0 bases from J, with 14 bases in between. CDR3 bases: TGTGCCAGCAGTCGGGTCTCTAGCCGCTCCTACGAGCAGTACTTC. Translated: CASSRVSSRSYEQYF. The full variable domain, in which reference TRBV28 and TRBJ2-7 provide the parts outside the CDR3, is DVKVTQSSRYLVKRTGEKVFLECVQDMDHENMFWYRQDPGLGLRLIYFSYDVKMKEKGDIPEGYSVSREKKERFSLILESASTNQTSMYLCASSRVSSRSYEQYFGPGTRLTVT.

The chain recombines TRBV7-2 with TRBJ1-1; 10 bases agree with TRBD1. V was pared by 5 bases and J by 1 base, with 7 bases of the junction left unmatched. The CDR3 length is 16 residues. CDR1 is SGHTA and CDR2 is FQGNSA in the germline V gene. CDR3 residues: CASSPPDRGANTEAFF. CDR3 sequence (DNA): TGTGCCAGCAGCCCCCCGGACAGGGGGGCGAACACTGAAGCTTTCTTT.

This chain links TRBV5-4 with TRBJ1-1; D is possibly TRBD1 (6 bases). The germline V gene encodes CDR1 SGHNT and CDR2 YYREEE (reference sequence). The CDR3 runs 17 residues. Trimming stripped 0 bases from V and 5 bases from J, with 20 bases between. CDR3 DNA: TGTGCCAGCAGCTTGGACGGTTCGGGGGGGGCTACGACTGAAGCTTTCTTT. This encodes CASSLDGSGGATTEAFF.

The V call is TRBV27, the J call TRBJ1-1; no firm D call. The CDR3 runs 13 residues. Germline V CDR1 and CDR2: MNHEY, SMNVEV (reference sequence). Between the trimmed V and J ends, which lost 3 bases and 1 base, there was a span of 6 bases. CDR3 amino acids: CASSFDKNTEAFF. CDR3 DNA sequence: TGTGCCAGCAGTTTCGACAAGAACACTGAAGCTTTCTTT.

The J gene is TRBJ1-4, the V gene TRBV29-1, with a tentative D call TRBD1 (5 bases). The V gene's germline CDR1 is SQVTM and CDR2 ANQGSEA. V dropped 3 bases and J dropped 7 bases, with 12 bases sitting between them. The CDR3 length is 13 residues. CDR3 amino acids: CSVDRVVGEKLFF. DNA of the CDR3: TGCAGCGTTGACAGGGTGGTTGGTGAAAAACTGTTTTTT.

The chain couples TRBV28 to TRBJ2-3, with 10 bases aligning to TRBD1. V dropped 5 bases and J dropped 2; count of bases not matched to a gene: 19. This CDR3 is 20 amino acids long. Germline values: CDR1 MDHEN, CDR2 SYDVKM. As DNA, the CDR3 is TGTGCCAGCAGTCCCCTACCTCGGGACAGGGGTTTGGGATACACAGATACGCAGTATTTT. Translating gives CASSPLPRDRGLGYTDTQYF.

The chain recombines TRBV27 with TRBJ2-7; perhaps TRBD1 as D (5 bases). The CDR3 extends over 14 amino acids. The germline CDR1 and CDR2 sequences are MNHEY and SMNVEV (reference sequence). With 7 bases removed from V and 3 bases from J, the gap between germline ends came to 16 bases. The CDR3 loop reads CASMSRGMGYEQYF. CDR3 coding DNA: TGTGCCAGCATGAGTAGGGGTATGGGCTACGAGCAGTACTTC.

The V gene is TRBV6-5, the J gene TRBJ1-6; TRBD1 is a possible D gene (6 bases). This CDR3 is 14 amino acids long. Deletions cut 5 bases from V and 7 bases from J, with 12 bases between. The germline V gene has CDR1 MNHEY and CDR2 SVGAGI. CDR3 sequence: CASSRTVLNSPLHF. The CDR3, as DNA: TGTGCCAGCAGTCGGACAGTCCTGAATTCACCCCTCCACTTT.

The rearrangement links TRBV5-1 to TRBJ2-3; weak D call: TRBD1 (5 bases). The V gene lost 5 bases and the J gene lost 0 bases, with 10 bases spanning the gap. This CDR3 spans 14 amino acids. Per germline, CDR1 SGHRS and CDR2 YFSETQ. CDR3 region: CASRNRSSTDTQYF. The CDR3 DNA follows: TGCGCCAGCAGGAACAGGTCTAGCACAGATACGCAGTATTTT.